Below, 11 T cell receptor beta chains from the same sample are listed, as sequenced in a study of T cell repertoires in cytomegalovirus infection. TCRdb fed the reads into MiXCR, producing one record per CDR3 protein. The data contain approximately 73,000 distinct CDR3 sequences, 35% to 45% of them singletons. Antigens for these TCRs are unknown. The material sequenced was CD8+ T cells from cultured PBMCs, taken from culture after CMV antigen stimulation. These receptors all come from a human donor in good health (CMV status not recorded). Some clones in this sample may be carry-over from other donors' samples.

This clonotype was counted only a few times. The rearrangement joins TRBV27 to TRBJ1-1, with D perhaps matching TRBD1 (5 bases). Germline CDR1 and CDR2: MNHEY and SMNVEV (reference sequence). The CDR3 runs 15 residues. Trimming removed 3 bases at V and 4 bases at J, with 15 bases between. CDR3 sequence reads: CASSLSLMGGTEAFF. The CDR3 region has the DNA TGTGCCAGCAGTTTGTCCCTTATGGGGGGCACTGAAGCTTTCTTT.

This clonotype appeared once. The CDR3 sequence: CAIKTAGGGYEQYF. The CDR3, as DNA: TGTGCCATCAAGACAGCAGGGGGGGGTTACGAGCAGTACTTC. The chain links TRBV10-3 to TRBJ2-7; the D gene could be TRBD1 or TRBD2 (7 bases each). Per germline, CDR1 ENHRY and CDR2 SYGVKD. The CDR3 is 14 amino acids. Trimming took off 7 bases at V and 4 bases at J, with 17 bases between the two ends.

This clonotype was recorded many times. This chain joins TRBV7-8 and TRBJ1-4; tentative D call: TRBD1 (6 bases). Germline V gene data show CDR1 as SGHVS and CDR2 as FQNEAQ. The ends were cut back, 4 bases at V and 7 bases at J, with 19 bases in the middle. There are 16 residues in the CDR3. The CDR3 sequence: CASSSETGPFGEKLFF. The CDR3 DNA reads TGTGCCAGCAGCTCGGAGACAGGCCCCTTCGGTGAAAAACTGTTTTTT.

This rearrangement joins TRBV5-6 to TRBJ1-2, with 7 bases aligning to TRBD1. Looked up from germline, CDR1 is SGHDT and CDR2 is YYEEEE. The CDR3 is 14 residues long. V gave up 5 bases and J gave up 4 bases; unmatched junction bases: 8. This CDR3 reads CASRSGTAVYGYTF. Written as DNA, the CDR3 is TGTGCCAGCAGGTCCGGGACAGCGGTCTATGGCTACACCTTC.

The gene calls are TRBV27 and TRBJ2-7; 10 bases align to TRBD2. V dropped 6 bases and J dropped 0; count of bases not matched to a gene: 20. The CDR3 has 20 amino acids. Germline values: CDR1 MNHEY, CDR2 SMNVEV (reference sequence). The CDR3 coding sequence is TGTGCCAGCAGCCCATTACAACCCGTCCAACTAGCGGGGTCCTCCTACGAGCAGTACTTC. The encoded protein is CASSPLQPVQLAGSSYEQYF.

The rearrangement joins TRBV7-2 to TRBJ2-1; no firm D call. Germline lookup yields CDR1 SGHTA and CDR2 FQGNSA. This CDR3 has 15 residues. The V end lost 5 bases, the J end lost 0 bases, and 11 bases lay between the germline ends. DNA for the CDR3: TGTGCCAGCAGCATACATGCGAGCTCCTACAATGAGCAGTTCTTC. It encodes CASSIHASSYNEQFF. The full variable domain, with the rest looked up from reference TRBV7-2 and TRBJ2-1, is GAGVSQSPSNKVTEKGKDVELRCDPISGHTALYWYRQSLGQGLEFLIYFQGNSAPDKSGLPSDRFSAERTGGSVSTLTIQRTQQEDSAVYLCASSIHASSYNEQFFGPGTRLTVL.

The V call is TRBV11-2, the J call TRBJ2-4; D uncertain. Germline CDR1 SGHAT, CDR2 FQNNGV. The CDR3 extends over 13 amino acids. V lost 5 bases, J lost 5 bases, and 10 bases lay in between. Here the CDR3 reads CASSGGIENIQYF. CDR3 bases: TGTGCCAGCAGCGGTGGTATCGAAAACATTCAGTACTTC.

The chain links TRBV7-3 to TRBJ2-3; no definite D call. The V end was cut by 0 bases, the J end by 0 bases, with 4 bases between. The CDR3 extends over 14 amino acids. Germline CDR1 and CDR2: SGHTA and FQGTGA. The CDR3 nucleotides read TGTGCCAGCAGCTTAACATTAAGCACAGATACGCAGTATTTT. Protein: CASSLTLSTDTQYF.

The chain couples TRBV7-6 to TRBJ2-5, with D perhaps TRBD2 (6 bases). Germline V gives CDR1 SGHVS, CDR2 FNYEAQ. The CDR3 runs to 17 residues. The V and J ends lost 1 base and 1 base respectively, with 16 bases between them. The CDR3 sequence is CASSLVFERGTQETQYF. The CDR3 DNA sequence: TGTGCCAGCAGCTTAGTATTTGAACGGGGGACCCAAGAGACCCAGTACTTC.

The chain uses TRBV20-1 and TRBJ1-1; D unclear. The CDR3 is made up of 13 amino acids. Germline-derived CDR1 and CDR2 are DFQATT and SNEGSKA (reference sequence). The V end was cut by 0 bases, the J end by 1 base, with 6 bases between. CDR3 residues: CSAREARNTEAFF. CDR3 DNA sequence: TGCAGTGCTAGAGAAGCTAGGAACACTGAAGCTTTCTTT.

The chain has TRBV20-1 and TRBJ1-2; the D gene is possibly TRBD1 (6 bases). This CDR3 comprises 14 residues. CDR1 DFQATT and CDR2 SNEGSKA come from the germline V gene (reference sequence). Trimming cost V 0 bases and J 2 bases, with 10 bases left between them. The CDR3 sequence: CSARDRGLNYGYTF. The CDR3 nucleotides are TGCAGTGCTAGAGACAGGGGACTCAACTATGGCTACACCTTC.